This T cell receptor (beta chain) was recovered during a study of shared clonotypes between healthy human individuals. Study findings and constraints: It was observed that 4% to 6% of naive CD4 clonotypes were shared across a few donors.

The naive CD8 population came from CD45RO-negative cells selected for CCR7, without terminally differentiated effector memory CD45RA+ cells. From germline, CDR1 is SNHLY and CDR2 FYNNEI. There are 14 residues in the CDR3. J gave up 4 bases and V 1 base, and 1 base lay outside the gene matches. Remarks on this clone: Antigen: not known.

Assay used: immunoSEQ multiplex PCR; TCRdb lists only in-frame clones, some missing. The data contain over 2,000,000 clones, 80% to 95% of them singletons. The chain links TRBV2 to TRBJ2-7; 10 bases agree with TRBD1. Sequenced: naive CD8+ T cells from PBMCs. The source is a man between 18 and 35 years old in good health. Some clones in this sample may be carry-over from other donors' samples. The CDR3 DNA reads TGTGCCAGCAGTGAAGTGGGACAGGGGTACGAGCAGTACTTC. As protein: CASSEVGQGYEQYF. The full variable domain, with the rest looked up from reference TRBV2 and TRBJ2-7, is EPEVTQTPSHQVTQMGQEVILRCVPISNHLYFYWYRQILGQKVEFLVSFYNNEISEKSEIFDDQFSVERPDGSNFTLKIRSTKLEDSAMYFCASSEVGQGYEQYFGPGTRLTVT.